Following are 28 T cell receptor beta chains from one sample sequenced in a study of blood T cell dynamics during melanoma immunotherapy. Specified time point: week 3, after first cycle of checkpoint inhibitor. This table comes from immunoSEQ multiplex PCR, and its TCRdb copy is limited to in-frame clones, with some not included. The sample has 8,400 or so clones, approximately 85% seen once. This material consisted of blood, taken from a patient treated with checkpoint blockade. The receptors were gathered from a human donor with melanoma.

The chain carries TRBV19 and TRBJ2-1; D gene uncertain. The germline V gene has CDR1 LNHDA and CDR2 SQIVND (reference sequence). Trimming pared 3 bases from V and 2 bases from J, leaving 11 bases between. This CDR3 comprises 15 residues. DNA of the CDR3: TGTGCCAGTAGTATGGTAGCAGCCACCTACAATGAGCAGTTCTTC. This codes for CASSMVAATYNEQFF.

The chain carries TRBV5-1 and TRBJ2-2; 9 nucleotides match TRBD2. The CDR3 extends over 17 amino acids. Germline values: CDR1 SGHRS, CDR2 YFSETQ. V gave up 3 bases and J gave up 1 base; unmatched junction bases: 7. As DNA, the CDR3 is TGCGCCAGCAGCTCGACCACTAGCGGGCTGAACACCGGGGAGCTGTTTTTT. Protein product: CASSSTTSGLNTGELFF.

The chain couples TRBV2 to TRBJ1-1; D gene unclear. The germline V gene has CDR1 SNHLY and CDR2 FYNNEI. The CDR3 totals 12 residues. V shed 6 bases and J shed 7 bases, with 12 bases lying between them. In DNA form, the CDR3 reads TGTGCCAGCAGGGAAATACAGATTGAAGCTTTCTTT. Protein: CASREIQIEAFF. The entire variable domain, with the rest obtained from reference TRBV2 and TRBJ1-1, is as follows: EPEVTQTPSHQVTQMGQEVILRCVPISNHLYFYWYRQILGQKVEFLVSFYNNEISEKSEIFDDQFSVERPDGSNFTLKIRSTKLEDSAMYFCASREIQIEAFFGQGTRLTVV.

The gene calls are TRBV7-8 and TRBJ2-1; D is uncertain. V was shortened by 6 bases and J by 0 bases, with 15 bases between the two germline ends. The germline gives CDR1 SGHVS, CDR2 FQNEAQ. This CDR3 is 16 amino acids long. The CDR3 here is CASSFKRFNSYNEQFF. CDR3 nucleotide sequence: TGTGCCAGCAGTTTTAAGAGGTTTAACTCCTACAATGAGCAGTTCTTC.

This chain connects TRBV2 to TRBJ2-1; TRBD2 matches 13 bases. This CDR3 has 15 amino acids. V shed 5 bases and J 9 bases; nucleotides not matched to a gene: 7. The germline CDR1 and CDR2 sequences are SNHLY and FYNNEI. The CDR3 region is CASSKLAGGPGEQFF. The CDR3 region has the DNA TGTGCCAGCAGTAAACTAGCGGGAGGGCCGGGTGAGCAGTTCTTC.

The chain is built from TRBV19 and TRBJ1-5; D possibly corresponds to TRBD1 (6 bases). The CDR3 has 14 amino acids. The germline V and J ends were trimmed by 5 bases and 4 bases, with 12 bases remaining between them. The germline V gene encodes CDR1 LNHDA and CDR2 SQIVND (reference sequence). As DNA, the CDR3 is TGTGCCAGTAGTCCCCTTACAGGGAATCAGCCCCAGCATTTT. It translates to CASSPLTGNQPQHF.

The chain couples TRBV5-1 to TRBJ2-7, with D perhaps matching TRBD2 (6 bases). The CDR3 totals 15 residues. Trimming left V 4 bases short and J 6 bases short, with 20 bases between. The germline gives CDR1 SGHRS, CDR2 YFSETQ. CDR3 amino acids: CASSALGGTHGEQYF. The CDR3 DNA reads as TGCGCCAGCAGCGCCCTTGGGGGGACGCATGGCGAGCAGTACTTC.

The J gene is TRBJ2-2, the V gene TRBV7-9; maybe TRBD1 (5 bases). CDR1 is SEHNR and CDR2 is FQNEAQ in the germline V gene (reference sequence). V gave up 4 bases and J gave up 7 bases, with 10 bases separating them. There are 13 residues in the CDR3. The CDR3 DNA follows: TGTGCCAGCAGCTCCGACCAGGGCGGGGAGCTGTTTTTT. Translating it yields CASSSDQGGELFF. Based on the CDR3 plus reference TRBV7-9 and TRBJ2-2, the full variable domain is DTGVSQNPRHKITKRGQNVTFRCDPISEHNRLYWYRQTLGQGPEFLTYFQNEAQLEKSRLLSDRFSAERPKGSFSTLEIQRTEQGDSAMYLCASSSDQGGELFFGEGSRLTVL.

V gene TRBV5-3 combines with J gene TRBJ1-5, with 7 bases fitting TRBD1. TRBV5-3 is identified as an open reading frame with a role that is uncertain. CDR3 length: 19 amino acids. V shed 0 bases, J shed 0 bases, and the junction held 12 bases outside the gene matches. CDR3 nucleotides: TGTGCCAGAAGCTTGGGTACAGGGGCGATTAAATATAGCAATCAGCCCCAGCATTTT. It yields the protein CARSLGTGAIKYSNQPQHF.

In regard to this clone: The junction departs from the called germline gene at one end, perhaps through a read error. CDR3 nucleotides: TGTGCCAGCAGCCTAGACGGCATCTATTATGGCTACACCTTC. Its protein product is CASSLDGIYYGYTF. This chain uses TRBV11-2 with TRBJ1-2, with unresolved D. This CDR3 is 14 amino acids long. CDR1 is SGHAT and CDR2 is FQNNGV in the germline V gene.

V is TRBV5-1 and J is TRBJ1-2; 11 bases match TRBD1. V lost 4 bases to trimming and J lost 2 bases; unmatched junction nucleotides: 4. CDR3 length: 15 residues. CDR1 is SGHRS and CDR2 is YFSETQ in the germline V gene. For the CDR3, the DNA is TGCGCCAGCAGCGACCGGGACAGGGGGAACTATGGCTACACCTTC. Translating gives CASSDRDRGNYGYTF.

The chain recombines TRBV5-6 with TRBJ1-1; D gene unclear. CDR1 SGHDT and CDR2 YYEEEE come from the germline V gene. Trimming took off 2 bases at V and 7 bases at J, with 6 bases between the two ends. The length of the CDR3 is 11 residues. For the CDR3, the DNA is TGTGCCAGCAGCTTTTCCAGTGAAGCTTTCTTT. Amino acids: CASSFSSEAFF.

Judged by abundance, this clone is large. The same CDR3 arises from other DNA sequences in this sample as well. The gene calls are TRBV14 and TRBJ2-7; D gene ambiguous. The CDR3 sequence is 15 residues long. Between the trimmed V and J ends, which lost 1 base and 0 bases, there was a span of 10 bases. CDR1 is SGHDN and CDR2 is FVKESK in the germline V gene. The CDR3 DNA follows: TGTGCCAGCAGCCAAGTGGGGTACGACTCCTACGAGCAGTACTTC. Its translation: CASSQVGYDSYEQYF.

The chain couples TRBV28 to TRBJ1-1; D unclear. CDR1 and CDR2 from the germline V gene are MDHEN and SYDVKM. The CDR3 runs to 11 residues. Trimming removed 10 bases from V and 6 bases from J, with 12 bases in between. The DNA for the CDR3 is TGTGCCACTCTCTGGGCCGCTGAAGCTTTCTTT. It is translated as CATLWAAEAFF.

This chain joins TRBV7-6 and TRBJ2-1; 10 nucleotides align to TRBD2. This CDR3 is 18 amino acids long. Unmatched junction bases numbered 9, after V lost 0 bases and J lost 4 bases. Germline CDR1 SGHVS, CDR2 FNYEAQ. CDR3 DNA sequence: TGTGCCAGCAGCTTAGCGGGCGTTCAGCGGGAGGGATACAATGAGCAGTTCTTC. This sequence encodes CASSLAGVQREGYNEQFF.

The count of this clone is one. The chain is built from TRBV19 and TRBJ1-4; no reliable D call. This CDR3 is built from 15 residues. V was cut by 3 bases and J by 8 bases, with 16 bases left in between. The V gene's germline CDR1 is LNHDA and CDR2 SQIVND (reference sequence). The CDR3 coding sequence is TGTGCCAGTAGTATCGAAAAAAGGACGGGGGAAAAACTGTTTTTT. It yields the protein CASSIEKRTGEKLFF.

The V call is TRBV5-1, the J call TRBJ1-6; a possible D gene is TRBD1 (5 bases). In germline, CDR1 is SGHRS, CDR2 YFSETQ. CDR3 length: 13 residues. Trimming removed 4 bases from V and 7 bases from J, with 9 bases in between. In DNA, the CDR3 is TGCGCCAGCAGCGCCTCAGGGAATTCACCCCTCCACTTT. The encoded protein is CASSASGNSPLHF.

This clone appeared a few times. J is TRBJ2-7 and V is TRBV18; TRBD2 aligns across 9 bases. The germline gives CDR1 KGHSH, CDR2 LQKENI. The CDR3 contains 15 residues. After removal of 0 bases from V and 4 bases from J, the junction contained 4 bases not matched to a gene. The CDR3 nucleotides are TGTGCCAGCTCACCACCTAGGGCGGGAGGGTACGAGCAGTACTTC. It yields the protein CASSPPRAGGYEQYF.

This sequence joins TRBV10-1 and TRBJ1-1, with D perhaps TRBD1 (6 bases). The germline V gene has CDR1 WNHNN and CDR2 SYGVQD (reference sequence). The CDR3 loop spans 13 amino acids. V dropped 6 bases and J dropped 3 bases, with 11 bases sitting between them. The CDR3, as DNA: TGCGCCAGCAGCCTAAACAGGGACACTGAAGCTTTCTTT. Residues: CASSLNRDTEAFF.

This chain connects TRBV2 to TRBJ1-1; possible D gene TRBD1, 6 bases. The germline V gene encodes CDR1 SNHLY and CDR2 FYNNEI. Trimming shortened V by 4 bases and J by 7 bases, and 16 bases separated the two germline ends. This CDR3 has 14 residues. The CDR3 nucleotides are TGTGCCAGCAGTGGAGGGGGGCTCGGGGGTGAAGCTTTCTTT. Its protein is CASSGGGLGGEAFF.

CDR3: CASSQDGAYGYTF. Written as DNA, the CDR3 is TGCGCCAGCAGCCAGGACGGGGCCTATGGCTACACCTTC. The chain is built from TRBV5-1 and TRBJ1-2; possible D gene TRBD1, 5 bases. This CDR3 has 13 amino acids. V lost 4 bases and J lost 4, with 11 bases in between. CDR1 is SGHRS and CDR2 is YFSETQ in the germline V gene.

CDR3 in DNA: TGTGCCAGCAGTCGGGGAAAGGTAGATGGCTACACCTTC. It is translated as CASSRGKVDGYTF. The J gene is TRBJ1-2, the V gene TRBV28; D is unclear. The V and J ends lost 5 bases and 6 bases respectively, with 13 bases between them. CDR1 and CDR2 (germline): MDHEN, SYDVKM. This CDR3 is 13 amino acids long.

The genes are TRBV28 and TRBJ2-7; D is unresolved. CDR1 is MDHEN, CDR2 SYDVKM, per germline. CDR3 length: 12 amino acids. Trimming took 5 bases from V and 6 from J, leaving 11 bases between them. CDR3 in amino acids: CASSQLVGEQYF. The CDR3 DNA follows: TGTGCCAGCAGTCAGCTAGTCGGCGAGCAGTACTTC.

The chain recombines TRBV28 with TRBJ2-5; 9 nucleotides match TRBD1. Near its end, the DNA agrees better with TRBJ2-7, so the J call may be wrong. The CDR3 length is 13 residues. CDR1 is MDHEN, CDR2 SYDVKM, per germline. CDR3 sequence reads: CASSPRDRAEQYF. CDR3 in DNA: TGTGCCAGCAGTCCCCGGGACAGGGCCGAGCAGTACTTC.

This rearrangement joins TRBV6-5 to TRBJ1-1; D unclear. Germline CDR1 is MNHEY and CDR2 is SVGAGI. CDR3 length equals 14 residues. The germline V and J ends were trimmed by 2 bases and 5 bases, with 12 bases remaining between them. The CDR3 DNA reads TGTGCCAGCAGTTACACCGAGGGTTGGACTGAAGCTTTCTTT. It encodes CASSYTEGWTEAFF.

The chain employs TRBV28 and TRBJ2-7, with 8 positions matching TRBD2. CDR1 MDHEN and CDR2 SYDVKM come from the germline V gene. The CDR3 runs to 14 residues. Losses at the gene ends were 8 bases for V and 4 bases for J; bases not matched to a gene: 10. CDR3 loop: CASGDRGGRYEQYF. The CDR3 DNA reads TGTGCCAGCGGGGATCGGGGGGGGAGGTACGAGCAGTACTTC.

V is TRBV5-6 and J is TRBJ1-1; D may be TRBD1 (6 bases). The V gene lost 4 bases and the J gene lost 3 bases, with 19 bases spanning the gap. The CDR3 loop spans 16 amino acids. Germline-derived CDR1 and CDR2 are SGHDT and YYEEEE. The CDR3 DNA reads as TGTGCCAGCAGCACCCTGCGCAGGGGTCGGGACACTGAAGCTTTCTTT. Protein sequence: CASSTLRRGRDTEAFF.

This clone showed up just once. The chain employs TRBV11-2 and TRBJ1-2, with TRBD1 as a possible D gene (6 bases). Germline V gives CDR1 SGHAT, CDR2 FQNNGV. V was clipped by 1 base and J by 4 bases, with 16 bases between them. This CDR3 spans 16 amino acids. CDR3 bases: TGTGCCAGCAGCTTAGTAGGGGCAGGGGTCGGCTATGGCTACACCTTC. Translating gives CASSLVGAGVGYGYTF. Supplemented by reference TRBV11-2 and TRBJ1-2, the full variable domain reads EAGVAQSPRYKIIEKRQSVAFWCNPISGHATLYWYQQILGQGPKLLIQFQNNGVVDDSQLPKDRFSAERLKGVDSTLKIQPAKLEDSAVYLCASSLVGAGVGYGYTFGSGTRLTVV.